This T cell receptor (beta chain) was captured in a study of T cells in localized non-small cell lung cancer. Findings of the study overall: Elevated blood T cell density was associated with longer overall survival. Adjacent lung held a median around 60 of the top 100 tumor clones. Because sequencing included only one region (of the tumor), heterogeneity remains possible. The greatest T cell clonality was found in uninvolved adjacent lung (higher than in tumor).

The CDR3 length is 14 residues. V was clipped by 0 bases and J by 5 bases; unmatched bases: 5. The germline CDR1 and CDR2 sequences are SGHDT and YYEEEE. In regard to this clone: The antigen remains undetermined.

Clones were sequenced by immunoSEQ multiplex PCR, and TCRdb holds only the in-frame ones, with some missing. The table has some 71,000 clones, 84% seen once. The V and J genes are TRBV5-6 and TRBJ2-7; 7 positions match TRBD1. The clonotype comes from a female donor older than 55 with stage I lung adenocarcinoma. The input for sequencing was peripheral blood, taken before any cancer treatment. This chain's CDR3 is CASSLDRGRNEQYF. As DNA, the CDR3 is TGTGCCAGCAGCTTGGATAGGGGGCGAAACGAGCAGTACTTC.